This note documents a single TCR beta chain sequence. Its antigen is unidentified. These data come from a study of cytotoxic CD8 clonotypes in ibrutinib-treated CLL. Study-level information: The average sample held roughly 250,000 productive templates and almost 95,000 productive rearrangements.

TCRdb's table, derived via immunoSEQ multiplex PCR, lists solely in-frame clones and lacks some. The table lists about 22,000 clones, roughly 70% of them singletons. General observations from the study: At progression, clonality fell back toward baseline after rising at ibrutinib response. Public clonotypes occurred uncommonly; on treatment, they contracted or remained stable.

V was clipped by 5 bases and J by 5 bases, with 11 bases between them. The V gene's germline CDR1 is SGHRS and CDR2 YFSETQ. The CDR3 extends over 12 amino acids. This rearrangement joins TRBV5-1 to TRBJ2-7; TRBD1 might be the D (6 bases). This TCR was sampled from a human donor with chronic lymphocytic leukemia. The input for sequencing was PBMCs, taken after 12 months of ibrutinib treatment. The CDR3 bases are TGCGCCAGCAGGCAGGGGCCCCACGAGCAGTACTTC. Translated: CASRQGPHEQYF.